These 2 T cell receptor beta chains were all obtained from the same sample, sequenced in a study of T cell responses to AZD1222 COVID-19 vaccine. Clones were sequenced by immunoSEQ multiplex PCR, and TCRdb holds only the in-frame ones, with some missing. The repertoire holds 150,000 to 250,000 clones, with 85% to 95% as singletons. The starting material was peripheral blood, obtained 28 days after the second AZD1222 dose. These receptor sequences come from an adult who received the AZD1222 COVID-19 vaccine.

This clone was recorded once. J is TRBJ1-2 and V is TRBV5-1, with 10 bases that match TRBD1. After removal of 3 bases from V and 8 bases from J, the junction contained 4 bases not matched to a gene. The CDR3 is 13 residues long. From germline, CDR1 is SGHRS and CDR2 YFSETQ. The CDR3 protein is CASSWGTGDGYTF. The CDR3 DNA sequence: TGCGCCAGCAGCTGGGGGACAGGGGACGGCTACACCTTC.

V usage is TRBV19 and J usage is TRBJ2-7, with 10 positions matching TRBD1. The CDR3 spans 12 residues. CDR1 is LNHDA and CDR2 is SQIVND in the germline V gene (reference sequence). The J segment lost 2 bases and the V segment lost 10 bases, leaving 2 bases of the junction unmatched. CDR3 sequence: CATGQGAYEQYF. The CDR3, as DNA: TGTGCCACAGGACAGGGGGCCTACGAGCAGTACTTC.